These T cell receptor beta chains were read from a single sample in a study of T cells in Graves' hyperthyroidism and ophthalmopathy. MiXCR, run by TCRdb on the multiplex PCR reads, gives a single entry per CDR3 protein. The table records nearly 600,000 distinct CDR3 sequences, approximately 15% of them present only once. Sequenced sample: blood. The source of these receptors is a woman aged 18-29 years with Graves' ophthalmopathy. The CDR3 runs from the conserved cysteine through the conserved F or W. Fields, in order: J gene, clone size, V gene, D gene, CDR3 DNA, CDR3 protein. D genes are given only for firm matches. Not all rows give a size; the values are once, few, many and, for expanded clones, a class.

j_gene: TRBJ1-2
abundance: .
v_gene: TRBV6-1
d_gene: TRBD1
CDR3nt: TGTGCCAGCACCTCGACAGGACAGGCGGGGGAGGGCTACACCTTC
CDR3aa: CASTSTGQAGEGYTF

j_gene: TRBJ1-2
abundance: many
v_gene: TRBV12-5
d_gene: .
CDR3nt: TGTGCTAGTGGTTTGGATGCGGGCGGCGGCTACACCTTC
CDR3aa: CASGLDAGGGYTF

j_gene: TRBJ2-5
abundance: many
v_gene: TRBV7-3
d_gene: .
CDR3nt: TGTGCCAGCAGCTTAAATAGCGGTTCACAAGAGACCCAGTACTTC
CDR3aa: CASSLNSGSQETQYF

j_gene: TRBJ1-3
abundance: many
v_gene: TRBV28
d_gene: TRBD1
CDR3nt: TGTGCCTGGCGACAGGGGGCTGGAAACACCATATATTTT
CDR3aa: CAWRQGAGNTIYF

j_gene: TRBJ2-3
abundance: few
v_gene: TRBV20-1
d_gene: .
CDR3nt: TGCAGTGCTAGGCGGCGCTGCGGTCCTCCTAGCACAGGTACGCAGTATTTT
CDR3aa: CSARRRCGPPSTGTQYF

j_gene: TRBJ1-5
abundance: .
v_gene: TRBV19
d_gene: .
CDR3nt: TGTGCCAGTAGTATCGATGAGGGTAGCAATCAGCCCCAGCATTTT
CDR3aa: CASSIDEGSNQPQHF

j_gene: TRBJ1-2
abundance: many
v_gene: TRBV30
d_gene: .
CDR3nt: TGTGCCTGGAGGCCCATGGGGGCTAACTATGGCTACACCTTC
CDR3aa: CAWRPMGANYGYTF

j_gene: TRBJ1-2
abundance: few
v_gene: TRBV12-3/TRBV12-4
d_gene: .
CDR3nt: TGTGCCAGCAGCCAGTGGGGGGCGAACTATGGCTACACCTTC
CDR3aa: CASSQWGANYGYTF

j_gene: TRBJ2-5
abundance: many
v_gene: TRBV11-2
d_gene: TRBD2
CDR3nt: TGTGCCAGCAGCTCAACGAAGCGGGAGCAAGAGACCCAGTACTTC
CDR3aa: CASSSTKREQETQYF

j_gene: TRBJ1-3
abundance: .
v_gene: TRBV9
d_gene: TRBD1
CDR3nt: TGTGCCAGCAGCCCCCGGGACAGGGACGGAAACACCATATATTTT
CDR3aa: CASSPRDRDGNTIYF

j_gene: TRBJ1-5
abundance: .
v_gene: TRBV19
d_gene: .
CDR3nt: TGTGCCAGTAGTGACGAGGGAGTAAGCAATCAGCCCCAGCATTTT
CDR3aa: CASSDEGVSNQPQHF

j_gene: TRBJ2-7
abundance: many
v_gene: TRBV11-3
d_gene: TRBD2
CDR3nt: TGTGCCAGCAGCTCAACGACAGCGGGAGGCCCCTGGGAGCAGTACTTC
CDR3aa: CASSSTTAGGPWEQYF

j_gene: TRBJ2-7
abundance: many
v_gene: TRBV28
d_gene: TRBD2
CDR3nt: TGTGCCAGCAGCCGGACGAGACTAGCGGGAGGGTCGTACGAGCAGTACTTC
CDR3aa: CASSRTRLAGGSYEQYF

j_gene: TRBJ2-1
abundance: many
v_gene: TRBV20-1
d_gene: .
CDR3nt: TGCAGTGCGCTTACCTGGGACTCCTACAATGAGCAGTTCTTC
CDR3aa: CSALTWDSYNEQFF

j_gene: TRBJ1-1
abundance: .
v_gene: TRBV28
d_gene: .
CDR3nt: TGTGCCAGCAGACAGACACCTGAAGCTTTCTTT
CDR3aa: CASRQTPEAFF

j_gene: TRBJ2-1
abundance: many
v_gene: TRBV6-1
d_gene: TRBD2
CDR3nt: TGTGCCAGCACCGATCGCCACGGGAGGACCTACAATGAGCAGTTCTTC
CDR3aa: CASTDRHGRTYNEQFF

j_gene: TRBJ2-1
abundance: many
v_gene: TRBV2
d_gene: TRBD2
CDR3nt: TGTGCCAGCAGTGCGCCGGGAGGCGGCTACAATGAGCAGTTCTTC
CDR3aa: CASSAPGGGYNEQFF

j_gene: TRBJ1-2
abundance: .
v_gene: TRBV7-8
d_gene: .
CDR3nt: TGTGCCAGCAGCTTAGTCCAACAGGGTTTCTATGGCTACACCTTC
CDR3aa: CASSLVQQGFYGYTF

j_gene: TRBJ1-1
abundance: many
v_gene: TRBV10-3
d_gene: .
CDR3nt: TGTGCCATCAGTTCCGGGACGCGCAACACTGAAGCTTTCTTT
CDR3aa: CAISSGTRNTEAFF

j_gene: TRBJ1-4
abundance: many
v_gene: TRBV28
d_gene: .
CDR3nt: TGTGCCAGCAGCCGGGACACGGGGTATGAAAAACTGTTTTTT
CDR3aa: CASSRDTGYEKLFF

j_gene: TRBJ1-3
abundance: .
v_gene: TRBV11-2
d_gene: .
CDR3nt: TGTGCCAGCAGCTTTTCGGGGGGCACCATATATTTT
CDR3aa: CASSFSGGTIYF

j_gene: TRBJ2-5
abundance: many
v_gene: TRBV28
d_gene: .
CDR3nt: TGTGCCAGCAGTTCGGGGACGGAAAAAGAGACCCAGTACTTC
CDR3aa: CASSSGTEKETQYF

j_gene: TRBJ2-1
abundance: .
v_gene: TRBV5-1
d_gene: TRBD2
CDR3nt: TGCGCCAGCAGCTTATCTAGCGGGATGGGTGATGAGCAGTTCTTC
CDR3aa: CASSLSSGMGDEQFF

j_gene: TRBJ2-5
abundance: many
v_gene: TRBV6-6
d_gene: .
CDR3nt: TGTGCCAGCAGTTACTCGAATGGGGCCCCAGAGACCCAGTACTTC
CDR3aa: CASSYSNGAPETQYF

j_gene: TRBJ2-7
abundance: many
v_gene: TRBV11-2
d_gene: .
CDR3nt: TGTGCCAGCAGCCCCCAAGGAGGGAGCTACGAGCAGTACTTC
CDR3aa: CASSPQGGSYEQYF

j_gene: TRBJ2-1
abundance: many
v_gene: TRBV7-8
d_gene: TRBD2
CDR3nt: TGTGCCAGCAGCAGATTGCCTCCCCTTCTAGCGGGAGCCTACAATGAGCAGTTCTTC
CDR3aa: CASSRLPPLLAGAYNEQFF

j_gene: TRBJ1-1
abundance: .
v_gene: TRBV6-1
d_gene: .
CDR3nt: TGTGCCAGCAGTGAATTAAGGGGTAGAACTGAAGCTTTCTTT
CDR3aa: CASSELRGRTEAFF

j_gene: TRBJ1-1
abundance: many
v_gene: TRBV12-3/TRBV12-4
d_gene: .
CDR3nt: TGTGCCAGCAGTCCGCGGACGGGGCGCTTGCTCGAAGCTTTCTTT
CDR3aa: CASSPRTGRLLEAFF

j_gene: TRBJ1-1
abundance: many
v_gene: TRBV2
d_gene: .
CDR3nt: TGTGCCAGCAATGAGAACACTGAAGCTTTCTTT
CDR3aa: CASNENTEAFF

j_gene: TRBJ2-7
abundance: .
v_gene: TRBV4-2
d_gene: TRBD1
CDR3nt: TGTGCCAGCAGCCAAGCGGACAGGGGGATACCCAACGAGCAGTACTTC
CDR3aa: CASSQADRGIPNEQYF

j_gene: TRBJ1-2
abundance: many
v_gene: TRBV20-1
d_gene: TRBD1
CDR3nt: TGCAAACCGGGGGGGACAGGGGGGGATGGCTACACCTTC
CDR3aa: CKPGGTGGDGYTF

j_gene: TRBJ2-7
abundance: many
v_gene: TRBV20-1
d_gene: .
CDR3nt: TGCAGTGCTAGAGATAGGTTGACGGGAGCCTACGAGCAGTACTTC
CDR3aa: CSARDRLTGAYEQYF

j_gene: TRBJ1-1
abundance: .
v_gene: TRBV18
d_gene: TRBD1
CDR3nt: TGTGCCAGCTCACTTGGACAGGGGCATCACACTGAAGCTTTCTTT
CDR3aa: CASSLGQGHHTEAFF

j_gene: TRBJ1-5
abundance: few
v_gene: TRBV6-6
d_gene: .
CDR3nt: TGTGCCAGCAGTTACTCAAGGGGTGATCAGCCCCAGCATTTT
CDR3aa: CASSYSRGDQPQHF

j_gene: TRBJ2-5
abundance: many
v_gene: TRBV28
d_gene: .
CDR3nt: TGTGCCAGCAGTTTACCCGAGGGGCTTGAGGCGTCAGAGACCCAGTACTTC
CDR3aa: CASSLPEGLEASETQYF

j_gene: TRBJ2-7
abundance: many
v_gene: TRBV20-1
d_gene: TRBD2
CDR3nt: TGCGCGTCTAGCGGAAAAGGCTACGAGCAGTACTTC
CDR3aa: CASSGKGYEQYF

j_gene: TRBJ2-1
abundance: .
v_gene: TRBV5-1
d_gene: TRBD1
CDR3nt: TGCGCCAGCAGACGGACAGGGGAAGATGAGCAGTTCTTC
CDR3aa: CASRRTGEDEQFF

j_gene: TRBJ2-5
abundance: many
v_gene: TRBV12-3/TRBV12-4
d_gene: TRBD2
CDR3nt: TGTGCCAGCAGTCCTAAGACTAGCGGGAGGAAAGAGACCCAGTACTTC
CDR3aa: CASSPKTSGRKETQYF

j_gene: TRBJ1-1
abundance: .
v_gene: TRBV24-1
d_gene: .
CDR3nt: TGTGCCACCCTGACAGCAATGAACACTGAAGCTTTCTTT
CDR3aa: CATLTAMNTEAFF

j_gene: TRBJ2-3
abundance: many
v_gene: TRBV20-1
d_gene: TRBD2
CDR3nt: TGCAGTGCTAGAGTAGCGGGAGGTCTTCAAGATACGCAGTATTTT
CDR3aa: CSARVAGGLQDTQYF

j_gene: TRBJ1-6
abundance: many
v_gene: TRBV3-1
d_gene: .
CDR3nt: TGTGCCAGCAGCCGTGGAGATCTACCCCTCCACTTT
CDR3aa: CASSRGDLPLHF

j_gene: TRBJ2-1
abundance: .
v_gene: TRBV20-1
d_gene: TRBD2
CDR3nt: TGCAGTGCTAGAGAGGGGAGGGGGGTAGGGTCCAGCGGGAGGGCCGGCTCCTACAATGAGCAGTTCTTC
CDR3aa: CSAREGRGVGSSGRAGSYNEQFF

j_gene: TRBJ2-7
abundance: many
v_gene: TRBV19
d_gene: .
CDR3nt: TGTGCCAGTAGCGCGGCGGGACAGACATCCTACGAGCAGTACTTC
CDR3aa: CASSAAGQTSYEQYF

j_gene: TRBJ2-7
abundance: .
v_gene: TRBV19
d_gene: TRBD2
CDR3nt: TGTGCCAGTAGTATAGAAGGGACTAGCGGGAGGAGTGTGCAGTACTTC
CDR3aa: CASSIEGTSGRSVQYF

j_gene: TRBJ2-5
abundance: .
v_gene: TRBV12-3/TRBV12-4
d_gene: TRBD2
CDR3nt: TGTGCCAGCAGTTTTGTGCGACTAGCGGTCCCCGGGGCCCAGTACTTC
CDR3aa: CASSFVRLAVPGAQYF

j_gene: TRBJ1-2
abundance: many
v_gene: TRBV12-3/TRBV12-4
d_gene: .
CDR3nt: TGTGCCAGACAGGCTAACTATGGCTACACCTTC
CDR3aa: CARQANYGYTF

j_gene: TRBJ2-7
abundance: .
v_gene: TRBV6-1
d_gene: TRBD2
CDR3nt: TGTGCCAGCATGCCCGGGACTAGCGGGAGGGCCTGGTACGAGCAGTACTTC
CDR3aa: CASMPGTSGRAWYEQYF

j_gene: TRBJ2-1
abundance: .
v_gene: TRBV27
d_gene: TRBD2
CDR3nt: TGTGCCAGCAGTTCCGGGACTAGCGGGAGGGGGAATGAGCAGTTCTTC
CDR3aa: CASSSGTSGRGNEQFF

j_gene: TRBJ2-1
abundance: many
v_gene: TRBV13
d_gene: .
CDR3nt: TGTGCCAGCAGCTTAAGATCGGGCAGGAACGTTTACAATGAGCAGTTCTTC
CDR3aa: CASSLRSGRNVYNEQFF

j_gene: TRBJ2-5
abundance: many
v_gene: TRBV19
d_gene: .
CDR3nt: TGTGCCAGTAGTATCAGGGATTCGGAGACCCAGTACTTC
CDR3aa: CASSIRDSETQYF

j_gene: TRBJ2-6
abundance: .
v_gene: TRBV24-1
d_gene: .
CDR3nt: TGTGCCACCAGTGATGGGTGGTTCCGCCGGGGGGCCAACGTCCTGACTTTC
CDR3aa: CATSDGWFRRGANVLTF